The rows below give T cell receptor beta chains drawn from one sample of a study of blood T cell repertoires in COVID-19. Method: immunoSEQ multiplex PCR; TCRdb's copy keeps in-frame clones and lacks some. The data hold under 250,000 clones, with about nine tenths observed a single time. Sequencing was performed on PBMCs or T cells enriched from blood (not recorded which). These receptors were obtained from a man in his forties who had recovered from COVID-19. Each CDR3 is given with its conserved first and last residue. D genes are given only for firm matches. The listing skips clone size in some rows; elsewhere it reads once, few, many or a size class.

v_call: TRBV2
d_call: .
clone_size: .
j_call: TRBJ1-6
cdr3_length: 16
cdr3_nt: TGTGCCAGCAGCCCGACAGGACAGCGGGAGAATTCACCCCTCCACTTT
cdr3_aa: CASSPTGQRENSPLHF

v_call: TRBV5-1
d_call: TRBD1
clone_size: .
j_call: TRBJ2-3
cdr3_length: 15
cdr3_nt: TGCGCCAGCAGCTCGCCGGGACAGGGGGGAGATACGCAGTATTTT
cdr3_aa: CASSSPGQGGDTQYF

v_call: TRBV5-1
d_call: TRBD2
clone_size: once
j_call: TRBJ2-3
cdr3_length: 19
cdr3_nt: TGCGCCAGCAGCTTGGCGGGCGCGGGGGACCCGGGGGGCACAGATACGCAGTATTTT
cdr3_aa: CASSLAGAGDPGGTDTQYF

v_call: TRBV7-3
d_call: TRBD1
clone_size: .
j_call: TRBJ1-1
cdr3_length: 15
cdr3_nt: TGTGCCAGCAGCTTAGCGACAGGGGAAATCGCTGAAGCTTTCTTT
cdr3_aa: CASSLATGEIAEAFF

v_call: TRBV6-5
d_call: TRBD1
clone_size: .
j_call: TRBJ1-2
cdr3_length: 15
cdr3_nt: TGTGCCAGCAGCCCCGAGACAGGGGGGTACTATGGCTACACCTTC
cdr3_aa: CASSPETGGYYGYTF

v_call: TRBV7-9
d_call: TRBD2
clone_size: .
j_call: TRBJ2-1
cdr3_length: 17
cdr3_nt: TGTGCCAGCAGCCCCCAACCAGGGAGCGGGAGGGCCAATGAGCAGTTCTTC
cdr3_aa: CASSPQPGSGRANEQFF

v_call: TRBV12-3/TRBV12-4
d_call: .
clone_size: once
j_call: TRBJ1-5
cdr3_length: 13
cdr3_nt: TGTGCCAGCAGTTTGGCGCGGAAACAGCCCCAGCATTTT
cdr3_aa: CASSLARKQPQHF

v_call: TRBV4-2
d_call: TRBD2
clone_size: .
j_call: TRBJ2-7
cdr3_length: 17
cdr3_nt: TGTGCCAGCAGCCTTCAGCCTCCGACTAGCGGGGGGACCCAGCAGTACTTC
cdr3_aa: CASSLQPPTSGGTQQYF

v_call: TRBV4-3
d_call: TRBD2
clone_size: once
j_call: TRBJ2-7
cdr3_length: 13
cdr3_nt: TGCGCCAGCTACAAGCGGGGGTCCTACGAGCAGTACTTC
cdr3_aa: CASYKRGSYEQYF

v_call: TRBV19
d_call: .
clone_size: .
j_call: TRBJ1-5
cdr3_length: 17
cdr3_nt: TGTGCCAGTAGTATTCGGTACGGAGCCTATAGCAATCAGCCCCAGCATTTT
cdr3_aa: CASSIRYGAYSNQPQHF

v_call: TRBV2
d_call: .
clone_size: .
j_call: TRBJ1-5
cdr3_length: 13
cdr3_nt: TGTGCCAGCAGTGTACAGGGTCCTCAGCCCCAGCATTTT
cdr3_aa: CASSVQGPQPQHF

v_call: TRBV30
d_call: .
clone_size: once
j_call: TRBJ1-3
cdr3_length: 15
cdr3_nt: TGTGCCTGGAGGATACAGGGCTTCGCTGGAAACACCATATATTTT
cdr3_aa: CAWRIQGFAGNTIYF

v_call: TRBV10-3
d_call: .
clone_size: .
j_call: TRBJ2-1
cdr3_length: 14
cdr3_nt: TGTGCCATCAGTGAAGGGAGCTCCTACAATGAGCAGTTCTTC
cdr3_aa: CAISEGSSYNEQFF

v_call: TRBV18
d_call: TRBD1
clone_size: .
j_call: TRBJ1-2
cdr3_length: 14
cdr3_nt: TGTGCCAGCTCACGGGACAGGAAGAACTATGGCTACACCTTC
cdr3_aa: CASSRDRKNYGYTF

v_call: TRBV7-9
d_call: .
clone_size: .
j_call: TRBJ2-1
cdr3_length: 12
cdr3_nt: TGTGCCAGCAGCTTAGAAGCGAATGAGCAGTTCTTC
cdr3_aa: CASSLEANEQFF

v_call: TRBV11-3
d_call: .
clone_size: .
j_call: TRBJ2-1
cdr3_length: 15
cdr3_nt: TGTGCCAGCAGCTTAGATGGGCAGGGGTCAAGGGAGCAGTTCTTC
cdr3_aa: CASSLDGQGSREQFF

v_call: TRBV11-2
d_call: .
clone_size: .
j_call: TRBJ2-1
cdr3_length: 17
cdr3_nt: TGTGCCAGCAGCTTACAGGTACCCCAAAGCTCCTACAATGAGCAGTTCTTC
cdr3_aa: CASSLQVPQSSYNEQFF

v_call: TRBV5-1
d_call: TRBD1
clone_size: .
j_call: TRBJ1-1
cdr3_length: 13
cdr3_nt: TGCGCCAGCAGCCTGACAGGGAAGGCTGAAGCTTTCTTT
cdr3_aa: CASSLTGKAEAFF

v_call: TRBV7-3
d_call: .
clone_size: .
j_call: TRBJ1-1
cdr3_length: 13
cdr3_nt: TGTGCCAGCAGCCAAACGACAGGCTTGGGGGCTTTCTTT
cdr3_aa: CASSQTTGLGAFF

v_call: TRBV6-5
d_call: TRBD1
clone_size: .
j_call: TRBJ1-3
cdr3_length: 15
cdr3_nt: TGTGCCAGCAGTTACCGGGACAGTTCTGGAAACACCATATATTTT
cdr3_aa: CASSYRDSSGNTIYF

v_call: TRBV5-6
d_call: TRBD2
clone_size: .
j_call: TRBJ2-1
cdr3_length: 14
cdr3_nt: TGTGCCAGCAGCTCATCAGGGACTAGCGGGAGGATCCTCTTC
cdr3_aa: CASSSSGTSGRILF

v_call: TRBV27
d_call: .
clone_size: .
j_call: TRBJ2-1
cdr3_length: 16
cdr3_nt: TGTGCCAGCAGTTTCCTAGGTGGGAAGGGGAACAGTGAGCAGTTCTTC
cdr3_aa: CASSFLGGKGNSEQFF

v_call: TRBV7-9
d_call: TRBD1
clone_size: .
j_call: TRBJ2-5
cdr3_length: 15
cdr3_nt: TGTGCCAGCAGCTCTCGGACAGGGGGCGGAGAGACCCAGTACTTC
cdr3_aa: CASSSRTGGGETQYF

v_call: TRBV2
d_call: TRBD2
clone_size: .
j_call: TRBJ2-1
cdr3_length: 17
cdr3_nt: TGTGCCAGCAGTGACTACCTACTAGCGGGAGAGGCGGATGAGCAGTTCTTC
cdr3_aa: CASSDYLLAGEADEQFF

v_call: TRBV7-2
d_call: .
clone_size: .
j_call: TRBJ2-1
cdr3_length: 18
cdr3_nt: TGTGCCAGCAGCTTACGGCGGGCAGGAGGCTTGATGGGAAATGAGCAGTTCTTC
cdr3_aa: CASSLRRAGGLMGNEQFF

v_call: TRBV19
d_call: .
clone_size: .
j_call: TRBJ1-5
cdr3_length: 16
cdr3_nt: TGTGCCAGTACCCGCCTCGGCAGTGAGACGGGACAGCCCCAGCATTTT
cdr3_aa: CASTRLGSETGQPQHF

v_call: TRBV6-5
d_call: TRBD1
clone_size: .
j_call: TRBJ1-4
cdr3_length: 15
cdr3_nt: TGTGCCACAGGACAGGGGGGTACCCTTAATGAAAAACTGTTTTTT
cdr3_aa: CATGQGGTLNEKLFF

v_call: TRBV28
d_call: .
clone_size: .
j_call: TRBJ2-1
cdr3_length: 15
cdr3_nt: TGTGCCAGCAGTTTGGAGGCCTACTCCTACAATGAGCAGTTCTTC
cdr3_aa: CASSLEAYSYNEQFF

v_call: TRBV19
d_call: TRBD1
clone_size: .
j_call: TRBJ2-6
cdr3_length: 18
cdr3_nt: TGTGCCAGTAGACATCGGACAGGCGGCAGCTCTGGGGCCAACGTCCTGACTTTC
cdr3_aa: CASRHRTGGSSGANVLTF

v_call: TRBV7-2
d_call: .
clone_size: .
j_call: TRBJ2-3
cdr3_length: 14
cdr3_nt: TGTGCCAGCGGGGGATGGGACATCACAGATACGCAGTATTTT
cdr3_aa: CASGGWDITDTQYF

v_call: TRBV11-2
d_call: .
clone_size: .
j_call: TRBJ1-5
cdr3_length: 15
cdr3_nt: TGTGCCAGCAGCTTAGCCCCCGGTCAGGGTCAGCCCCAGCATTTT
cdr3_aa: CASSLAPGQGQPQHF

v_call: TRBV19
d_call: .
clone_size: .
j_call: TRBJ2-7
cdr3_length: 14
cdr3_nt: TGTGCCAGTAGTATAGCCCACAGCTCCTACGAGCAGTACTTC
cdr3_aa: CASSIAHSSYEQYF

v_call: TRBV19
d_call: TRBD2
clone_size: .
j_call: TRBJ2-1
cdr3_length: 16
cdr3_nt: TGTGCCAGTAGTATGGGTGGGACTAGTATCTACAATGAGCAGTTCTTC
cdr3_aa: CASSMGGTSIYNEQFF

v_call: TRBV6-5
d_call: .
clone_size: few
j_call: TRBJ2-1
cdr3_length: 13
cdr3_nt: TGTGCCAGCAGTTTGGCAACCGGGACAAGCGAGTTCTTC
cdr3_aa: CASSLATGTSEFF

v_call: TRBV3-1/TRBV3-2
d_call: .
clone_size: once
j_call: TRBJ1-3
cdr3_length: 15
cdr3_nt: TGTGCCAGCAGCCGCCCCGTGGGGCCTGGAAACACCATATATTTT
cdr3_aa: CASSRPVGPGNTIYF

v_call: TRBV5-1
d_call: .
clone_size: .
j_call: TRBJ2-7
cdr3_length: 14
cdr3_nt: TGCGCCAGCAGCCGTCGGAGAAACTCCTACGAGCAGTACTTC
cdr3_aa: CASSRRRNSYEQYF

v_call: TRBV15
d_call: .
clone_size: .
j_call: TRBJ1-2
cdr3_length: 14
cdr3_nt: TGTGCCACCAGCAGAGCTGACAGCCCCTATGGCTACACCTTC
cdr3_aa: CATSRADSPYGYTF

v_call: TRBV19
d_call: TRBD1
clone_size: few
j_call: TRBJ1-5
cdr3_length: 12
cdr3_nt: TGTGCCAGTAGTACGATTCAGGGGGGCTCTCATTTT
cdr3_aa: CASSTIQGGSHF